The 5 T cell receptor beta chains listed next were all sequenced from one sample in a study of T cells after yellow fever vaccination (dated by TCRdb to the late 2010s). The treatment or condition label, as the study defines it: live attenuated yellow fever vaccine strain. The library was built by means of 5' RACE. The run used an Illumina HiSeq 2500. TCRdb trimmed public reads at Q25 via fastp, called clones via MiXCR and kept in-frame beta chains. One record per CDR3 amino acid sequence lists the most common genes and DNA. The sample records some 670,000 distinct CDR3 sequences, around 12% of which are singletons. The leading ten clones occupy about 15% of the sample. Material: PBMCs, obtained on the day of the yellow fever booster vaccination. The receptor set was obtained from a man aged 25-45 years who received the YFV17D yellow fever vaccine.

This clonotype was recorded a few times. This chain uses TRBV11-2 with TRBJ1-6; unclear D gene. Germline V CDR1 and CDR2: SGHAT, FQNNGV. The CDR3 runs 13 residues. Trimming took 4 bases from V and 7 from J, leaving 8 bases between them. CDR3 sequence (DNA): TGTGCCAGCAGCTCACACCAGAATTCACCCCTCCACTTT. It specifies CASSSHQNSPLHF.

The chain uses TRBV3-1 and TRBJ2-7; possibly TRBD1 for D (6 bases). Germline-derived CDR1 and CDR2 are LGHDT and YNNKEL (reference sequence). Trimming cost V 4 bases and J 9 bases, with 13 bases left between them. CDR3 length: 12 amino acids. CDR3: CASSRTGSVQYF. The CDR3 DNA reads as TGTGCCAGCAGCCGCACAGGGTCCGTGCAGTACTTC.

This clonotype was detected only a few times. The V and J genes are TRBV5-1 and TRBJ2-2; the D gene could be TRBD1 or TRBD2 (5 bases each). CDR1 is SGHRS and CDR2 is YFSETQ in the germline V gene. Trimming took off 4 bases at V and 6 bases at J, with 10 bases between the two ends. The CDR3 runs 13 residues. DNA for the CDR3: TGCGCCAGCAGCGGGGACGTCGCCGGGGAGCTGTTTTTT. Encoded protein: CASSGDVAGELFF.

J is TRBJ1-1 and V is TRBV13; TRBD1 aligns across 12 bases. V gave up 5 bases and J gave up 4 bases; unmatched junction bases: 8. The CDR3 spans 16 residues. Germline CDR1 and CDR2: PRHDT and FYEKMQ (reference sequence). CDR3 in DNA: TGTGCCAGCAGCAGGGACAGGGGGCCTATGAGCACTGAAGCTTTCTTT. Translated, it gives CASSRDRGPMSTEAFF.

This clonotype was recorded a few times. The V and J genes are TRBV20-1 and TRBJ2-7, with TRBD2 as a possible D gene (6 bases). The CDR3 contains 13 residues. CDR1 and CDR2 from the germline V gene are DFQATT and SNEGSKA (reference sequence). Trimming removed 3 bases from V and 0 bases from J, with 9 bases in between. CDR3 DNA: TGCAGTGCTAGTGGGGGGAGCTCCTACGAGCAGTACTTC. Protein: CSASGGSSYEQYF.